This T cell receptor beta chain was captured in a study of blood T cell repertoires in COVID-19. Background on the study: Whether acute or convalescent, the COVID-19 samples came from the United States, Italy and Spain.

The repertoire was sequenced with immunoSEQ multiplex PCR; TCRdb's copy has only in-frame clones and lacks some. Seen here are under 300,000 clones, about nine tenths observed once, and the top ten hold about 3%. The TCR comes from a woman under 40 with active or convalescent COVID-19. The sequenced sample consisted of peripheral blood.

The CDR3 coding sequence is TGTGCCAGCAGCCCCCGGGGTCAAGAGACCCAGTACTTC. It encodes CASSPRGQETQYF. J is TRBJ2-5 and V is TRBV5-4, with a weak D call TRBD2 (5 bases). In germline, CDR1 is SGHNT, CDR2 YYREEE (reference sequence). Trimming left V 4 bases short and J 2 bases short, with 9 bases between. The CDR3 covers 13 residues.